Listed below are T cell receptor beta chains from one sample, sequenced in a study of T cells in Graves' hyperthyroidism and ophthalmopathy. Each CDR3 protein is one row after TCRdb ran MiXCR on the multiplex PCR reads. The sample lists under 750,000 distinct CDR3 sequences, roughly 20% occurring once. The specimen sequenced was blood. These receptors were taken from a woman aged 50 to 65 with Graves' hyperthyroidism that later progressed to Graves' ophthalmopathy. Each CDR3 is given with its conserved first and last residue. Fields, in order: CDR3 protein, D gene, J gene, clone size, V gene. The D gene is left open where the match is weak. Size values are once, few and many counts, or a class for expanded clones, and some rows have none.

CSVEDRSTRQGASGELFF	TRBD1	TRBJ2-2	NA	TRBV29-1
CASSSEAGVYNEQFF	TRBD2	TRBJ2-1	NA	TRBV4-1
CSASLGVNYGYTF	NA	TRBJ1-2	NA	TRBV20-1
CASSLRDSAYEQYF	TRBD1	TRBJ2-7	NA	TRBV6-1
CSARDLISGNTIYF	NA	TRBJ1-3	NA	TRBV20-1
CASSLAFTGQGFYEQYF	TRBD1	TRBJ2-7	few	TRBV7-2
CASSLWGIGELFF	NA	TRBJ2-2	NA	TRBV5-6
CASSPGPGQPQYF	NA	TRBJ2-5	NA	TRBV11-2
CSASQGFSYEQYF	NA	TRBJ2-7	NA	TRBV20-1
CSAFSGGGTETQYF	TRBD2	TRBJ2-5	many	TRBV20-1
CASSLDQADSPLHF	NA	TRBJ1-6	NA	TRBV28
CASSQDVGAAGNTGELFF	NA	TRBJ2-2	few	TRBV3-1
CASSFSGTGSNTEAFF	TRBD1	TRBJ1-1	NA	TRBV27
CACRKGLASNTGELFF	NA	TRBJ2-2	many	TRBV30
CASSWGGPGTMNTEAFF	NA	TRBJ1-1	NA	TRBV5-1
CASSTGVADTQYF	TRBD1	TRBJ2-3	NA	TRBV28
CASSMLNRENTEAFF	NA	TRBJ1-1	few	TRBV19
CASSGQGANPYQETQYF	TRBD1	TRBJ2-5	NA	TRBV6-1
CASSARIGQEHYNEQFF	TRBD1	TRBJ2-1	few	TRBV7-2
CASRHNDRARGGELFF	TRBD1	TRBJ2-2	NA	TRBV12-3/TRBV12-4
CASSRRQDYGYTF	NA	TRBJ1-2	many	TRBV5-5
CSADRVAGLEGDTQYF	NA	TRBJ2-3	many	TRBV20-1
CASSLPEASGGPNTGELFF	TRBD2	TRBJ2-2	NA	TRBV3-1
CASSLSFGGKAGIQYF	NA	TRBJ2-4	few	TRBV27
CSARDQVRQTQYF	NA	TRBJ2-5	NA	TRBV20-1
CASSPGPNQPQHF	NA	TRBJ1-5	many	TRBV12-3/TRBV12-4
CATSWGLDEKLFF	NA	TRBJ1-4	NA	TRBV15
CASSLEQLYNEQFF	NA	TRBJ2-1	many	TRBV5-1
CASSFREEDTQYF	TRBD2	TRBJ2-3	many	TRBV3-1
CASSVGVSSGNTIYF	NA	TRBJ1-3	few	TRBV9
CASSEPGRLGQFF	NA	TRBJ2-1	many	TRBV6-1
CASSEGTDSYNSPLHF	TRBD1	TRBJ1-6	NA	TRBV7-9
CSADRDRATEAFF	TRBD1	TRBJ1-1	many	TRBV20-1
CASSAQGGDKNIQYF	NA	TRBJ2-4	NA	TRBV2
CASSQGAGLMTDTQYF	NA	TRBJ2-3	NA	TRBV14
CASSYILAGGEQYF	TRBD2	TRBJ2-7	NA	TRBV6-2/TRBV6-3
CAWTPLAGVPDTQYF	TRBD2	TRBJ2-3	NA	TRBV30
CASSTHPTGGVAFF	TRBD1	TRBJ1-1	many	TRBV3-1
CASSQDLGSSGEKLFF	NA	TRBJ1-4	NA	TRBV3-1
CAISESGDTGNTIYF	NA	TRBJ1-3	many	TRBV10-3
CASSVAAGGPQMTADTQYF	TRBD2	TRBJ2-3	NA	TRBV9
CSAGDRRSGNTIYF	TRBD1	TRBJ1-3	NA	TRBV20-1
CASTYRGNYGYTF	TRBD1	TRBJ1-2	NA	TRBV5-6
CASSLDSGTVYTGELFF	TRBD1	TRBJ2-2	NA	TRBV5-1
CASSFTSTGVTEAFF	TRBD1	TRBJ1-1	few	TRBV5-4
CASTSAGMNGYTF	NA	TRBJ1-2	many	TRBV5-5
CASSRSSGGGETQYF	TRBD2	TRBJ2-5	NA	TRBV4-2
CAGTPSTGVGQETQYF	TRBD1	TRBJ2-5	few	TRBV6-2/TRBV6-3
CASSRLGQENNEQFF	TRBD1	TRBJ2-1	NA	TRBV18
CASHSPAGKGAQPQHF	NA	TRBJ1-5	NA	TRBV19
CASIWEAGNTIYF	NA	TRBJ1-3	NA	TRBV5-1
CASSYGTSGPMTQYF	TRBD2	TRBJ2-5	NA	TRBV6-5
CSAVGTYQETQYF	NA	TRBJ2-5	NA	TRBV20-1